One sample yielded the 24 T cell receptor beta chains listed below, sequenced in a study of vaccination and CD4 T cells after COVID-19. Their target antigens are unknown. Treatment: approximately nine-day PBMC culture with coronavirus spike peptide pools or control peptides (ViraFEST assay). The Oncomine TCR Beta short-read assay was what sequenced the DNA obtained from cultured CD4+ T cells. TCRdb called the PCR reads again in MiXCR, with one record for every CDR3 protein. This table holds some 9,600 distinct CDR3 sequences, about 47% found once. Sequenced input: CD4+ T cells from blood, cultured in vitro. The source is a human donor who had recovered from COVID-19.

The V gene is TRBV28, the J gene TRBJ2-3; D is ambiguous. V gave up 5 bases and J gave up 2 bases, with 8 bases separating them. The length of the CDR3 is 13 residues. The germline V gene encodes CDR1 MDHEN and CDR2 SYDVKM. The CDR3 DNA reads TGTGCCAGCAGTCCCCCCGTCACAGATACGCAGTATTTT. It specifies CASSPPVTDTQYF.

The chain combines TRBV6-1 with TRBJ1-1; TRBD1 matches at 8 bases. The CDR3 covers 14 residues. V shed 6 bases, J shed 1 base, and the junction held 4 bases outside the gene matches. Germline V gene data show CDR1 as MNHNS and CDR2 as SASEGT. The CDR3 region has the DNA TGTGCCAGCAGAACAGGGGGGGGGAACACTGAAGCTTTCTTT. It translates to CASRTGGGNTEAFF.

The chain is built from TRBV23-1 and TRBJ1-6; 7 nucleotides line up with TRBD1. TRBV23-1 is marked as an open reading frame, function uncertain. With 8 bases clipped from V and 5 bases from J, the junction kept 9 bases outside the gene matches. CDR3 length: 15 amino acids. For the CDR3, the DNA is TGCGCCAGCGGGGGCCCGACAGGGCATAATTCACCCCTCCACTTT. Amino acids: CASGGPTGHNSPLHF.

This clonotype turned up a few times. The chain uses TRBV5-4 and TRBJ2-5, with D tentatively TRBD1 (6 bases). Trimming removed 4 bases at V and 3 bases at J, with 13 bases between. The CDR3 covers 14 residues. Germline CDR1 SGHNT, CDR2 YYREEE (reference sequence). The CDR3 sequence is CASSPGAGEETQYF. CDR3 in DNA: TGTGCCAGCAGCCCCGGGGCAGGGGAAGAGACCCAGTACTTC.

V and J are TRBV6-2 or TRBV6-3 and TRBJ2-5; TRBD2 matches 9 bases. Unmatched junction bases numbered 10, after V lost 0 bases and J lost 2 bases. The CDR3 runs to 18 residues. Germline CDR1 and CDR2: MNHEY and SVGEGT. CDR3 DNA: TGTGCCAGCAGTTACTCCTCGATTGCGGGAGGGGGGCAAGAGACCCAGTACTTC. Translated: CASSYSSIAGGGQETQYF.

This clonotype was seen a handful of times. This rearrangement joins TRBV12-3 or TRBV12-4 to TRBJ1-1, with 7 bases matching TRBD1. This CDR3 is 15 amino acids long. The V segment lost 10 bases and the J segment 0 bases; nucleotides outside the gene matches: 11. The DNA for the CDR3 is TGTGCCACCCACAGGGGTTCGATGATGAACACTGAAGCTTTCTTT. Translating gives CATHRGSMMNTEAFF.

Written as DNA, the CDR3 is TGTGCCAGCAGTCGACAGGGGAATGAGCGCTACAATGAGCAGTTCTTC. Translated: CASSRQGNERYNEQFF. The V call is TRBV5-8, the J call TRBJ2-1; 8 bases map to TRBD1. CDR3 length: 16 residues. The germline gives CDR1 SGHTS, CDR2 YDEGEE. V dropped 5 bases and J dropped 3; count of bases not matched to a gene: 10.

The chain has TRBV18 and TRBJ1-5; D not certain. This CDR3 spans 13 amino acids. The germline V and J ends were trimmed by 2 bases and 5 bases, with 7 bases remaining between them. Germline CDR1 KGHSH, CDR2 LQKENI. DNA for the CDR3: TGTGCCAGCTCACCAGGGTTCGATCAGCCCCAGCATTTT. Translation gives CASSPGFDQPQHF.

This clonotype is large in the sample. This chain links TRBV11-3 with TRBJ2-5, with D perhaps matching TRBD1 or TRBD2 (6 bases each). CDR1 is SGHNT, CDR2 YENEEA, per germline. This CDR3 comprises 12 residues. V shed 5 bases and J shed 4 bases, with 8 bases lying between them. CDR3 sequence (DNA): TGTGCCAGCAGCGAGGGGGGAGAGACCCAGTACTTC. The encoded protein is CASSEGGETQYF.

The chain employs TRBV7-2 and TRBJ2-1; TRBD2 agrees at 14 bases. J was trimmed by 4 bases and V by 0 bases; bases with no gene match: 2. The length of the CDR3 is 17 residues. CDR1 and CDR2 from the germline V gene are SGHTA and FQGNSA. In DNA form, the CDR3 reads TGTGCCAGCAGCTTAGCCGGGACTAGCGGGAGATACAATGAGCAGTTCTTC. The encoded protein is CASSLAGTSGRYNEQFF.

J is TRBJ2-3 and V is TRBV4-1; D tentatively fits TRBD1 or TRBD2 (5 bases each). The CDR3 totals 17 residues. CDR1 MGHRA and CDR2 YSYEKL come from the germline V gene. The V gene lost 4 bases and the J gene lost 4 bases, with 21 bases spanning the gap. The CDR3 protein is CASSPPGTWNFADTQYF. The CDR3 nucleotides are TGCGCCAGCAGCCCCCCGGGGACGTGGAATTTTGCAGATACGCAGTATTTT.

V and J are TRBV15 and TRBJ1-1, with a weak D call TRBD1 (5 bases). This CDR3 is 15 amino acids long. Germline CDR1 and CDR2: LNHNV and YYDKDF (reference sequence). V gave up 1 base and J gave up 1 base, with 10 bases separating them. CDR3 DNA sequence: TGTGCCACCAGCAGAGTGGGGGTTGGGAACACTGAAGCTTTCTTT. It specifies CATSRVGVGNTEAFF. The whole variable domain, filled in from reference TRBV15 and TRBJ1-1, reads DAMVIQNPRYQVTQFGKPVTLSCSQTLNHNVMYWYQQKSSQAPKLLFHYYDKDFNNEADTPDNFQSRRPNTSFCFLDIRSPGLGDTAMYLCATSRVGVGNTEAFFGQGTRLTVV.

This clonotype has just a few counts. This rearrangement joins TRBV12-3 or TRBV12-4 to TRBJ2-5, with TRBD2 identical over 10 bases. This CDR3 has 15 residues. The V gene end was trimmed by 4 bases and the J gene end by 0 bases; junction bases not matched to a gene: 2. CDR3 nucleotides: TGTGCCAGCAGTTCTAGCGGGGGAAACCAAGAGACCCAGTACTTC. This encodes CASSSSGGNQETQYF.

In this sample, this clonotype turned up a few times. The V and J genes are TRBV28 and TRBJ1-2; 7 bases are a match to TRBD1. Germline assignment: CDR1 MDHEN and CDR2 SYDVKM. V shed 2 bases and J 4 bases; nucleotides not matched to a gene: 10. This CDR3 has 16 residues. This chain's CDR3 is CASSLPRQGEGYGYTF. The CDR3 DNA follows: TGTGCCAGCAGTTTACCCCGGCAGGGGGAAGGCTATGGCTACACCTTC.

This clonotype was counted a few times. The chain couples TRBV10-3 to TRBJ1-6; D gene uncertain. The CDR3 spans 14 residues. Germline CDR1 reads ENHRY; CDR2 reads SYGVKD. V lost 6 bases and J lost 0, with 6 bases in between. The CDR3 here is CAISLGSYNSPLHF. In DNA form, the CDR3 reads TGTGCCATCAGCCTTGGCTCCTATAATTCACCCCTCCACTTT.

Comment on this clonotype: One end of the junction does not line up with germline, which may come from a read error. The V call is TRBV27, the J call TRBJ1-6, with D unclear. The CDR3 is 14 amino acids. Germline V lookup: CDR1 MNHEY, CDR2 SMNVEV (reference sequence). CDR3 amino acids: CASSQAWGGSRLLF. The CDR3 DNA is TGTGCCAGCAGCCAGGCATGGGGTGGGTCCCGACTACTCTTT.

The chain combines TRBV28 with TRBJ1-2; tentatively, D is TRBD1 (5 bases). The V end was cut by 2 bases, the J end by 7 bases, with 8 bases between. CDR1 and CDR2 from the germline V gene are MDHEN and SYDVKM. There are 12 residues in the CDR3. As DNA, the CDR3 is TGTGCCAGCAGTTTAAGGACAACTGGCTACACCTTC. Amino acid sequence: CASSLRTTGYTF.

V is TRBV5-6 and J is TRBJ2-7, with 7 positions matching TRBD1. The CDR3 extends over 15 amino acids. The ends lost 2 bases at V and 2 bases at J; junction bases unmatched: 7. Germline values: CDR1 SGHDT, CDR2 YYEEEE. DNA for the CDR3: TGTGCCAGCAGCTTCCGGGGACAGCAACCCTACGAGCAGTACTTC. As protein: CASSFRGQQPYEQYF. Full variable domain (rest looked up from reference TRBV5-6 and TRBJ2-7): DAGVTQSPTHLIKTRGQQVTLRCSPKSGHDTVSWYQQALGQGPQFIFQYYEEEERQRGNFPDRFSGHQFPNYSSELNVNALLLGDSALYLCASSFRGQQPYEQYFGPGTRLTVT.

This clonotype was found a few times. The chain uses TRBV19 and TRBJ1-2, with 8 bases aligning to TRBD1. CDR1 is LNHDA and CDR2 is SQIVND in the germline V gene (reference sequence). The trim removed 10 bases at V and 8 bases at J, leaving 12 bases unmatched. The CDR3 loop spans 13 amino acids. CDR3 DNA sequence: TGTGCCACCGTCGCCCAGGGGGCTTGGGGCTACACCTTC. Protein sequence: CATVAQGAWGYTF.

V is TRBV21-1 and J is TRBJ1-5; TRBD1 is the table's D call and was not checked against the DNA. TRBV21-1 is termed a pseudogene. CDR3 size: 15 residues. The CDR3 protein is CANSRRAGGNQPQHF. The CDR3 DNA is TGTGCCAACAGCCGCCGGGCCGGGGGTAATCAGCCCCAGCATTTT.

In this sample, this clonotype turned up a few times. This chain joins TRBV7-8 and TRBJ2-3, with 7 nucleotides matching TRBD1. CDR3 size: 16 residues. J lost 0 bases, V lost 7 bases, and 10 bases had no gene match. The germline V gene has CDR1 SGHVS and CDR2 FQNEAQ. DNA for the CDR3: TGTGCCAGCACCCTCCTGACAGGGAGTAGCACAGATACGCAGTATTTT. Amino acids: CASTLLTGSSTDTQYF.

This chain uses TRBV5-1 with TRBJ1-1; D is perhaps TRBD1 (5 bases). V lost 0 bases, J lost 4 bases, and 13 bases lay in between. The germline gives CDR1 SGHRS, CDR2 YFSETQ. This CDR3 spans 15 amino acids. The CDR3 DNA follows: TGCGCCAGCAGCTTGGATACAGGATGGTCCACTGAAGCTTTCTTT. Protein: CASSLDTGWSTEAFF.

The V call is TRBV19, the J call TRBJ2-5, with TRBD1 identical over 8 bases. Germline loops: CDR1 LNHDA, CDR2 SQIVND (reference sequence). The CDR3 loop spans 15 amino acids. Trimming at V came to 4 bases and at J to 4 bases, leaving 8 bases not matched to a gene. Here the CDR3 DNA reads TGTGCCAGTAGTACAGACAGGGGAAGCGGAGAGACCCAGTACTTC. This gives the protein CASSTDRGSGETQYF.

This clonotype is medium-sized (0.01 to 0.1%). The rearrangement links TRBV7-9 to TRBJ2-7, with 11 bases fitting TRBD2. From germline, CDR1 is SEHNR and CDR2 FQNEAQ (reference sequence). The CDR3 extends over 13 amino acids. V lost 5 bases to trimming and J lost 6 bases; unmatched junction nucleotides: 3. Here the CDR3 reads CASSRGLAGEQYF. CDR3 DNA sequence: TGTGCCAGCAGCCGAGGACTAGCGGGCGAGCAGTACTTC.